The 2 T cell receptor beta chains below all came from one sample that was sequenced in a study of regulatory T cells in long-lasting Graves disease. Arm-PCR of CDR3 regions and iRepertoire HTBI primers were the basis on which TCR beta libraries were built. Each CDR3 protein is one row after TCRdb ran MiXCR on the multiplex PCR reads. The sample has 560,000 or so distinct CDR3 sequences; roughly a sixth are singletons. As for time point: newly diagnosed GD, antithyroid drugs for less than 3 months. The TCR library was made from RNA extracted from PBMCs. The sample was also linked to a second study, of T cells in Graves' hyperthyroidism and ophthalmopathy.

Specimen: peripheral blood mononuclear cells (PBMCs), collected at new diagnosis, from a patient treated with antithyroid drugs. Source of these receptors: a young man with Graves disease.

This clonotype was seen more than once but under ten times. V is TRBV12-3 or TRBV12-4 and J is TRBJ2-7; D is uncertain. There are 15 residues in the CDR3. V was shortened by 6 bases and J by 2 bases, with 17 bases between the two germline ends. CDR3 in amino acids: CASSPLEVQPYEQYF. The CDR3 DNA follows: TGTGCCAGCAGCCCCCTCGAGGTACAACCCTACGAGCAGTACTTC.

This clonotype has at least ten counts. The chain has TRBV28 and TRBJ2-5; 7 bases are a match to TRBD1. Germline CDR1 and CDR2: MDHEN and SYDVKM. This CDR3 has 13 residues. Trimming at V came to 7 bases and at J to 3 bases, leaving 5 bases not matched to a gene. This CDR3 is CASMAGTEETQYF. The DNA of the CDR3 is TGTGCCAGCATGGCCGGGACAGAAGAGACCCAGTACTTC.